One TCR beta chain is described in this entry. Its target is not known. A second roughly 6 to 12 cycle PCR used barcoded and J-beta primers. TCRdb recomputed calls from the 5' RACE reads with MiXCR, one row per CDR3 protein. Of hundreds of thousands of distinct CDR3 sequences in the sample, more than 55% were seen once. This CDR3 is built from 19 residues. These data come from a study of blood T cells in healthy people across ages. Background on the study: The template switching approach captured approximately one barcoded beta molecule for every two T cells.

At least 7 million PBMCs were isolated per sample. Study results and limitations: Per million T cells, the diversity of TCR beta decreased roughly linearly as age advanced.

The origin of this receptor is a man in his forties or fifties in good health. The chain links TRBV21-1 to TRBJ1-6; the DNA was not used to check the table's D call, TRBD1. TRBV21-1 is a known pseudogene. Material: blood. CDR3 sequence: CASSKELLGASSYNSPLHF. As DNA, the CDR3 is TGTGCCAGCAGCAAAGAGTTATTGGGGGCGAGCTCCTATAATTCACCCCTCCACTTT.